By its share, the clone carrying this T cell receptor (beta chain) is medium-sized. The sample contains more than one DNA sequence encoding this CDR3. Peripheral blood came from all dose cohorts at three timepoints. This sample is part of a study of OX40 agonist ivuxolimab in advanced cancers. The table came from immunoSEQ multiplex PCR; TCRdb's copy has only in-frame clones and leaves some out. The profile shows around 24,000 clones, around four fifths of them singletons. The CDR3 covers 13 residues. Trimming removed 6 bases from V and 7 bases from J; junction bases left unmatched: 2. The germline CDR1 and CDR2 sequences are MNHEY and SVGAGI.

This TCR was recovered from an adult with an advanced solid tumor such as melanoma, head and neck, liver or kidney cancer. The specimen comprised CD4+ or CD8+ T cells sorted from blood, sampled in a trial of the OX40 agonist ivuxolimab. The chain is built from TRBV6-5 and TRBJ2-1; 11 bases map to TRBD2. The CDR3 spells CASRLAGDNEQFF. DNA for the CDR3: TGTGCCAGCAGACTAGCGGGGGATAATGAGCAGTTCTTC.